A selection of T cell receptor beta chains follows, all from one sample in a study of blood T cell repertoires in COVID-19. Sequencing was performed with immunoSEQ multiplex PCR; in TCRdb, only in-frame clones are kept and a portion is missing. The table includes around 430,000 clones, about 86% detected once. The sequenced material came from PBMCs or T cells enriched from blood (not recorded which). The receptors originated from a woman between 45 and 65 years old who had recovered from COVID-19. Each CDR3 is given with its conserved first and last residue. D genes are given only for firm matches. A row's size may be missing; if present it is once, few, many or a size class.

-	-	TRBJ1-6	12	TRBV27	CASSSRNSPLHF	TGTGCCAGCAGTTCGCGGAATTCACCCCTCCACTTT
-	-	TRBJ2-3	16	TRBV21-1	CASSSQRFVRPDTQYF	TGTGCCAGCAGCTCCCAGCGTTTTGTTAGGCCAGATACGCAGTATTTT
-	TRBD2	TRBJ2-7	16	TRBV5-8	CASSPGTSGFPYEQYF	TGTGCCAGCAGCCCAGGGACTAGCGGGTTTCCCTACGAGCAGTACTTC
-	TRBD1	TRBJ1-2	14	TRBV27	CASSPRQGLRGYTF	TGTGCCAGCAGTCCCCGACAGGGGCTTAGGGGCTACACCTTC
-	TRBD1	TRBJ1-2	16	TRBV2	CASSGGRGRLGYGYTF	TGTGCCAGCAGTGGAGGCAGGGGGAGGCTAGGCTATGGCTACACCTTC
once	TRBD1	TRBJ1-2	13	TRBV19	CASSIGQGNGYTF	TGTGCCAGTAGTATAGGACAGGGTAATGGCTACACCTTC
-	-	TRBJ2-7	13	TRBV5-6	CASSLEGYYEQYF	TGTGCCAGCAGCTTGGAGGGGTACTACGAGCAGTACTTC
-	-	TRBJ1-1	15	TRBV5-6	CASSFMSAGNTEAFF	TGTGCCAGCAGCTTCATGTCGGCAGGGAACACTGAAGCTTTCTTT
once	-	TRBJ2-2	14	TRBV3-1/TRBV3-2	CASSHRQARGELFF	TGTGCCAGCAGCCATAGACAGGCTCGGGGGGAGCTGTTTTTT
once	TRBD1	TRBJ1-2	14	TRBV2	CASSARDRGRGYTF	TGTGCCAGCAGTGCCCGGGACAGGGGTAGGGGCTACACCTTC
-	TRBD1	TRBJ2-7	16	TRBV3-1/TRBV3-2	CASTRTDRGLLYEQYF	TGTGCCAGCACCCGAACGGACAGGGGGCTTTTATACGAGCAGTACTTC
-	TRBD1	TRBJ1-5	15	TRBV5-1	CASSLTGQSNQPQHF	TGCGCCAGCAGCTTGACGGGACAGAGCAATCAGCCCCAGCATTTT
-	-	TRBJ1-3	15	TRBV4-1	CASSQVAGIGNTIYF	TGCGCCAGCAGCCAGGTGGCAGGCATTGGAAACACCATATATTTT
-	-	TRBJ1-6	12	TRBV10-3	CAISGDTLPLHF	TGTGCCATCAGTGGGGACACTTTGCCCCTCCACTTT
-	-	TRBJ1-1	13	TRBV6-7	CASSYPFPTEAFF	TGTGCCAGCAGTTACCCCTTCCCGACTGAAGCTTTCTTT
few	-	TRBJ1-1	17	TRBV4-3	CASSPVESEGAGTEAFF	TGCGCCAGCAGCCCAGTTGAGTCGGAGGGTGCGGGGACTGAAGCTTTCTTT
-	-	TRBJ1-2	13	TRBV6-5	CASSRGTRNGYTF	TGTGCCAGCAGTCGGGGTACGAGAAACGGCTACACCTTC
-	-	TRBJ1-5	14	TRBV24-1	CATSDGHLNQPQHF	TGTGCCACCAGTGATGGGCACCTCAATCAGCCCCAGCATTTT
-	-	TRBJ1-4	11	TRBV29-1	CSVARYEKLFF	TGCAGCGTGGCCCGCTATGAAAAACTGTTTTTT
-	-	TRBJ1-3	18	TRBV3-1/TRBV3-2	CASSQLSMGGGSGNTIYF	TGTGCCAGCAGCCAACTATCCATGGGGGGGGGATCTGGAAACACCATATATTTT
-	-	TRBJ1-4	14	TRBV28	CASSFLGAHEKLFF	TGTGCCAGCAGTTTTTTGGGGGCCCATGAAAAACTGTTTTTT
-	TRBD1	TRBJ1-2	16	TRBV27	CASSLDRGSLFYGYTF	TGTGCCAGCAGCCTTGACAGGGGGAGTTTGTTCTATGGCTACACCTTC
-	-	TRBJ1-1	15	TRBV6-5	CASTTEWSENTEAFF	TGTGCCAGCACGACGGAGTGGTCGGAGAACACTGAAGCTTTCTTT